Detailed here is one T cell receptor (beta chain). The specificity of this receptor is unknown. No base quality information exists; no much larger clone differs at one position. These data belong to a study of vaccination and CD4 T cells after COVID-19 (dated by TCRdb to 2022 to 2024). General notes on the study: Convalescent patients had a positive SARS-CoV-2 result on nasal swab PCR, and of these patients, several had mild disease and one had severe disease. Six males and four females were included in the convalescent cohort, with two Hispanic individuals, seven Caucasians, two Asians and one multiracial person represented. Participants received two doses of either the Pfizer-BioNTech BNT162b2 vaccine (n=8) or the Moderna mRNA-1273 vaccine (n=2). Post-COVID blood samples were collected from convalescent patients a median of roughly 100 days after diagnosis, with a range of roughly 35 to 170 days. Post-vaccine blood samples were taken a median of 72 days after the second vaccine dose, with a range of roughly 14 to 241 days. For stimulating the cultures, overlapping spike peptide pools were used, derived from SARS-CoV-2 as well as from the common cold coronaviruses HCoV-NL63, HCoV-OC43 and HCoV-229E. In control cultures, a CEFX viral epitope pool was used as positive control, an HIV-1 Nef peptide pool was used as negative control, or no peptide was added. The spike-specific CD4+ TCR repertoire was compared before and after mRNA vaccination in over 9 COVID-19 convalescent patients and a few infection-naive healthy vaccine recipients. The paper's findings and limits, for the study overall: The median number of SARS-CoV-2-reactive clonotypes rose from about 23 after infection to some 37 after vaccination, but the change was not significant. In convalescent patients, a median around 90% of post-vaccine SARS-CoV-2-reactive clones were detected only after vaccination, suggesting vaccine-specific priming. The number of convalescent patients in the study was relatively small, and the study did not examine early timepoints following natural infection. In convalescent patients, nearly all vaccine-specific clones (304 of 307) were found to be mono-reactive for SARS-CoV-2 spike rather than cross-reactive with common cold coronaviruses.

In the paper's terms, the treatment or condition label means: roughly 10-day PBMC culture with coronavirus spike peptide pools or control peptides (ViraFEST assay). To expand antigen-specific T cells with peptide pools and then pick out the expanded clonotypes through TCR sequencing, the study relied on the ViraFEST assay. The convalescent patients' positive SARS-CoV-2 PCR tests were from March to December 2020, which was before the Alpha, Beta and Delta variants emerged in the United States. PBMCs were cultured at approximately 2 million per well in IMDM supplemented with about 5.5% human AB serum and roughly 10 IU/ml IL-2, with approximately 9.2 ug/ml peptide pools added. Half of the culture medium was replaced with fresh IL-2-containing medium on days 3 and 7. After ten to eleven days of culture, CD4+ T cells were isolated by negative selection using the EasySep CD4+ T cell isolation kit. Ficoll-Paque Plus gradient centrifugation was used to isolate PBMCs from whole blood, and the isolated PBMCs were then either used fresh or cryopreserved at -140C. Culture conditions were generally each tested in triplicate wells.

To prepare the library, PCR was applied. TCR sequencing of DNA from cultured CD4+ T cells used the Oncomine TCR Beta short-read assay at the Johns Hopkins FTIC core. The QIAamp micro DNA kit was used to extract genomic DNA from the cultured CD4+ T cells. Oncomine TCR Beta libraries from cultured CD4+ T cells were pooled using unique dual indexes and sequenced on an Illumina iSeq 100. The original pipeline was this. Non-productive sequences were removed, and CDR3s that did not start with C, did not end with F or W, or were shorter than 7 amino acids were discarded. Antigen-specific clonotypes were identified with the MANAFEST web application by comparing peptide-stimulated wells with reference and other culture wells. An FDR below 0.05, an odds ratio above 5, and a productive frequency above 0.1% in at least two of three replicate wells were required for clones to be considered positive. A clonotype was classed as cross-reactive if the clonotype showed significant expansion both in SARS-CoV-2 spike wells and in at least one common cold coronavirus spike condition. Levenshtein distances (stringdist) and unrooted phylogenetic trees (ape) in R version 3.6.1 were used to assess CDR3 homology. TCRdb reanalyzed the raw reads on its own, using fastp at Q25 for trimming and MiXCR for clone calling, and kept in-frame beta chains. Rows are unified per CDR3 protein, each entry keeping the most common DNA and genes. TCRdb's processing, not the authors' own work, is the source of the V and J calls. The sample table records 20,000 or so distinct CDR3 sequences; 45% to 65% of these occur just once. The ten largest account for more than 8.5% of the sample.

The TCR sequence derives from a human donor who had recovered from COVID-19. The sequenced sample was CD4+ T cells from blood, cultured in vitro, obtained before SARS-CoV-2 vaccination.

The nucleotide sequence reads as follows: TGTGCCAGTAGTCCGCACCTAATTGGAGCGGGATGGAAGGCAGATACGCAGTATTTT. This gives the protein CASSPHLIGAGWKADTQYF. Recombination linked TRBV19 to TRBJ2-3, and 7 bases in between align with TRBD2. The germline V and J ends show losses of 5 bases and 4 bases respectively, and no gene match explains 21 bases of the junction. The CDR3 sequence holds 19 residues, the cysteine and phenylalanine included. CDR3 DNA only is kept here, 57 bases in frame from base 1. CDR1 LNHDA and CDR2 SQIVND are derived from the germline V gene (reference sequence). Here the CDR3 is joined to the reference TRBV19 and TRBJ2-3 genes, and the full variable domain is: DGGITQSPKYLFRKEGQNVTLSCEQNLNHDAMYWYRQDPGQGLRLIYYSQIVNDFQKGDIAEGYSVSREKKESFPLTVTSAQKNPTAFYLCASSPHLIGAGWKADTQYFGPGTRLTVL.